This T cell receptor (beta chain) emerged from a study of early T cells in non-severe SARS-CoV-2 infection. Study results and caveats: Matches to VDJdb favored anti-spike CD8 responses and missed private and CD4 specificities.

TCRdb fed the 5' RACE reads into MiXCR, producing one record per CDR3 protein. The sample comprises more than 65,000 distinct CDR3 sequences, under 15% of which are singletons, and around 1.3% rests with the top ten. The CDR3 is 14 amino acids. The V gene's germline CDR1 is MNHEY and CDR2 SMNVEV (reference sequence). Trimming took off 5 bases at V and 4 bases at J, with 14 bases between the two ends. As regards this clonotype: Its specificity is unknown.

The genes are TRBV27 and TRBJ1-2, with D hard to call. This clonotype originated in an adult who was a healthcare worker with PCR-confirmed SARS-CoV-2 infection or an uninfected control (not recorded which). Material: whole blood. The DNA of the CDR3 is TGTGCCAGCAGTCCGTTTTCGGCCCTCTATGGCTACACCTTC. Protein product: CASSPFSALYGYTF.